This TCR beta chain was documented in a study of technical replicates of blood from a few donors. Method: immunoSEQ multiplex PCR; TCRdb's copy keeps in-frame clones and lacks some. The data hold tens of thousands of clones, with over 90% observed a single time. This clone was recorded only once. This CDR3 is 13 amino acids long. The germline V and J ends were trimmed by 4 bases and 10 bases, with 17 bases remaining between them. In germline, CDR1 is MNHNS, CDR2 SASEGT. This chain uses TRBV6-1 with TRBJ2-7; TRBD1 is a possible D gene (6 bases). The sequenced material came from T cells isolated from PBMCs. The sequence derives from a human donor in good health. The CDR3 DNA reads TGTGCCAGCAGTGTTTACAGGGAAGGATTCCAGTACTTC. Its protein product is CASSVYREGFQYF.